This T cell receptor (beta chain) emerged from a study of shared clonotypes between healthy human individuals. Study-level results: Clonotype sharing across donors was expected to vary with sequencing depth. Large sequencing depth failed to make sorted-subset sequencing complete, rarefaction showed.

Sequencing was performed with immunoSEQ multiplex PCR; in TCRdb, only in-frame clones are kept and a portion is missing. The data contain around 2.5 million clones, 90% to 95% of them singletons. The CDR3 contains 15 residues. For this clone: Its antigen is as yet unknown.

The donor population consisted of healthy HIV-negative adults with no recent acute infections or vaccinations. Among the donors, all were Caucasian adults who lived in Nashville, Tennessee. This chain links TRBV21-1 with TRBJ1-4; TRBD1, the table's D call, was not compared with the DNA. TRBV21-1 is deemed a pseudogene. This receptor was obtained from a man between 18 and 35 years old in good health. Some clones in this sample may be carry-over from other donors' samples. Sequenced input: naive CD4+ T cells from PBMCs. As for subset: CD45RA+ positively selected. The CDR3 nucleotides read TGTGCCAGCAGCGGTCGGACAGGGGGACGGGAAAAACTGTTTTTT. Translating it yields CASSGRTGGREKLFF.